One sample yielded the 10 T cell receptor beta chains listed below, sequenced in a study of T-cell reconstitution after alpha-beta-depleted transplantation in children. Unique molecular identifiers were incorporated into the prepared TCRbeta library. A single record per CDR3 protein comes from TCRdb applying MiXCR to the PCR reads. The repertoire includes around 670,000 distinct CDR3 sequences, around 14% of them detected once, and about 0.79% sits in the top ten. The sequences come from PBMCs, collected before TCRalphabeta/CD19-depleted stem cell transplant. These receptors were obtained from a girl aged 2-10 years with congenital amegakaryocytic thrombocytopenia, due to receive a stem cell transplant.

Ten or more counts support this clonotype. This rearrangement joins TRBV6-5 to TRBJ2-1; a possible D gene is TRBD2 (5 bases). Germline CDR1 MNHEY, CDR2 SVGAGI. This CDR3 is 14 amino acids long. V lost 4 bases and J 3 bases, leaving 10 bases between the germline ends. The CDR3 DNA sequence: TGTGCCAGCAGTTCGGACTTCGACTACAATGAGCAGTTCTTC. It yields the protein CASSSDFDYNEQFF.

This clonotype has only a few counts. The chain employs TRBV28 and TRBJ2-3, with 11 nucleotides matching TRBD1. CDR3 length: 17 residues. Unmatched junction bases numbered 8, after V lost 6 bases and J lost 0 bases. Per germline, CDR1 MDHEN and CDR2 SYDVKM. The CDR3 nucleotides read TGTGCCAGCAGGCCGGGACAGGGGGAAACTAGCACAGATACGCAGTATTTT. This codes for CASRPGQGETSTDTQYF.

The V call is TRBV20-1, the J call TRBJ2-1; D is tentatively TRBD1 or TRBD2 (5 bases each). The CDR3 has 14 amino acids. Germline V gives CDR1 DFQATT, CDR2 SNEGSKA (reference sequence). Trimming removed 5 bases at V and 0 bases at J, with 11 bases between. CDR3: CSAWDGSSYNEQFF. The DNA for the CDR3 is TGCAGTGCTTGGGACGGAAGCTCCTACAATGAGCAGTTCTTC.

This sequence joins TRBV10-2 and TRBJ1-1; D is uncertain. V lost 2 bases and J 4 bases, leaving 5 bases between the germline ends. CDR3 length: 12 residues. Germline CDR1 reads WSHSY; CDR2 reads SAAADI. The chain's CDR3 is CASSEVVTEAFF. CDR3 bases: TGCGCCAGCAGTGAGGTGGTCACTGAAGCTTTCTTT.

This clonotype was seen many times. CDR3 in amino acids: CSAIPIAGYTGELFF. Written as DNA, the CDR3 is TGCAGTGCTATTCCCATAGCGGGCTACACCGGGGAGCTGTTTTTT. The genes are TRBV20-1 and TRBJ2-2; 7 nucleotides match TRBD2. V lost 4 bases and J lost 3; bases outside the gene matches: 8. CDR3 length: 15 amino acids. Germline V gene lookup returns CDR1 DFQATT and CDR2 SNEGSKA (reference sequence).

The sample holds many counts of this clonotype. The chain combines TRBV29-1 with TRBJ1-3; D gene unclear. Germline V gives CDR1 SQVTM, CDR2 ANQGSEA. CDR3 length: 10 amino acids. V lost 2 bases and J lost 8, with 4 bases in between. The CDR3 sequence is CSVESDTIYF. The CDR3 DNA reads as TGCAGCGTTGAATCCGACACCATATATTTT.

This clonotype was picked up many times. The CDR3 protein is CSVVARHNTGELFF. The CDR3 DNA reads as TGCAGCGTTGTTGCCCGACACAACACCGGGGAGCTGTTTTTT. This sequence joins TRBV29-1 and TRBJ2-2; D unresolved. This CDR3 has 14 residues. Germline CDR1 and CDR2: SQVTM and ANQGSEA. V lost 4 bases and J lost 2, with 11 bases in between.

This clonotype has at least ten counts. The V call is TRBV29-1, the J call TRBJ1-1, with no clear D. V lost 3 bases to trimming and J lost 5 bases, with 7 bases between them. This CDR3 is built from 11 residues. Germline V lookup: CDR1 SQVTM, CDR2 ANQGSEA. The CDR3 region is CSVDVGTEAFF. DNA of the CDR3: TGCAGCGTTGATGTCGGAACTGAAGCTTTCTTT. The complete variable domain, with remaining parts taken from reference TRBV29-1 and TRBJ1-1, reads SAVISQKPSRDICQRGTSLTIQCQVDSQVTMMFWYRQQPGQSLTLIATANQGSEATYESGFVIDKFPISRPNLTFSTLTVSNMSPEDSSIYLCSVDVGTEAFFGQGTRLTVV.

This clonotype was detected ten times or more. The genes are TRBV20-1 and TRBJ1-1; D uncertain. Germline CDR1 and CDR2: DFQATT and SNEGSKA (reference sequence). This CDR3 has 15 residues. Trimming took 0 bases from V and 2 from J, leaving 13 bases between them. DNA for the CDR3: TGCAGTGCTAGAGATCTGAAAAGGATAAACACTGAAGCTTTCTTT. Translating it yields CSARDLKRINTEAFF.

This clonotype occurred a few times. The V call is TRBV29-1, the J call TRBJ2-5; D ambiguous. Germline values: CDR1 SQVTM, CDR2 ANQGSEA. The germline V and J ends were trimmed by 3 bases and 3 bases, with 5 bases remaining between them. This CDR3 comprises 11 residues. CDR3 in amino acids: CSVDGEETQYF. In DNA, the CDR3 is TGCAGCGTTGACGGCGAAGAGACCCAGTACTTC.